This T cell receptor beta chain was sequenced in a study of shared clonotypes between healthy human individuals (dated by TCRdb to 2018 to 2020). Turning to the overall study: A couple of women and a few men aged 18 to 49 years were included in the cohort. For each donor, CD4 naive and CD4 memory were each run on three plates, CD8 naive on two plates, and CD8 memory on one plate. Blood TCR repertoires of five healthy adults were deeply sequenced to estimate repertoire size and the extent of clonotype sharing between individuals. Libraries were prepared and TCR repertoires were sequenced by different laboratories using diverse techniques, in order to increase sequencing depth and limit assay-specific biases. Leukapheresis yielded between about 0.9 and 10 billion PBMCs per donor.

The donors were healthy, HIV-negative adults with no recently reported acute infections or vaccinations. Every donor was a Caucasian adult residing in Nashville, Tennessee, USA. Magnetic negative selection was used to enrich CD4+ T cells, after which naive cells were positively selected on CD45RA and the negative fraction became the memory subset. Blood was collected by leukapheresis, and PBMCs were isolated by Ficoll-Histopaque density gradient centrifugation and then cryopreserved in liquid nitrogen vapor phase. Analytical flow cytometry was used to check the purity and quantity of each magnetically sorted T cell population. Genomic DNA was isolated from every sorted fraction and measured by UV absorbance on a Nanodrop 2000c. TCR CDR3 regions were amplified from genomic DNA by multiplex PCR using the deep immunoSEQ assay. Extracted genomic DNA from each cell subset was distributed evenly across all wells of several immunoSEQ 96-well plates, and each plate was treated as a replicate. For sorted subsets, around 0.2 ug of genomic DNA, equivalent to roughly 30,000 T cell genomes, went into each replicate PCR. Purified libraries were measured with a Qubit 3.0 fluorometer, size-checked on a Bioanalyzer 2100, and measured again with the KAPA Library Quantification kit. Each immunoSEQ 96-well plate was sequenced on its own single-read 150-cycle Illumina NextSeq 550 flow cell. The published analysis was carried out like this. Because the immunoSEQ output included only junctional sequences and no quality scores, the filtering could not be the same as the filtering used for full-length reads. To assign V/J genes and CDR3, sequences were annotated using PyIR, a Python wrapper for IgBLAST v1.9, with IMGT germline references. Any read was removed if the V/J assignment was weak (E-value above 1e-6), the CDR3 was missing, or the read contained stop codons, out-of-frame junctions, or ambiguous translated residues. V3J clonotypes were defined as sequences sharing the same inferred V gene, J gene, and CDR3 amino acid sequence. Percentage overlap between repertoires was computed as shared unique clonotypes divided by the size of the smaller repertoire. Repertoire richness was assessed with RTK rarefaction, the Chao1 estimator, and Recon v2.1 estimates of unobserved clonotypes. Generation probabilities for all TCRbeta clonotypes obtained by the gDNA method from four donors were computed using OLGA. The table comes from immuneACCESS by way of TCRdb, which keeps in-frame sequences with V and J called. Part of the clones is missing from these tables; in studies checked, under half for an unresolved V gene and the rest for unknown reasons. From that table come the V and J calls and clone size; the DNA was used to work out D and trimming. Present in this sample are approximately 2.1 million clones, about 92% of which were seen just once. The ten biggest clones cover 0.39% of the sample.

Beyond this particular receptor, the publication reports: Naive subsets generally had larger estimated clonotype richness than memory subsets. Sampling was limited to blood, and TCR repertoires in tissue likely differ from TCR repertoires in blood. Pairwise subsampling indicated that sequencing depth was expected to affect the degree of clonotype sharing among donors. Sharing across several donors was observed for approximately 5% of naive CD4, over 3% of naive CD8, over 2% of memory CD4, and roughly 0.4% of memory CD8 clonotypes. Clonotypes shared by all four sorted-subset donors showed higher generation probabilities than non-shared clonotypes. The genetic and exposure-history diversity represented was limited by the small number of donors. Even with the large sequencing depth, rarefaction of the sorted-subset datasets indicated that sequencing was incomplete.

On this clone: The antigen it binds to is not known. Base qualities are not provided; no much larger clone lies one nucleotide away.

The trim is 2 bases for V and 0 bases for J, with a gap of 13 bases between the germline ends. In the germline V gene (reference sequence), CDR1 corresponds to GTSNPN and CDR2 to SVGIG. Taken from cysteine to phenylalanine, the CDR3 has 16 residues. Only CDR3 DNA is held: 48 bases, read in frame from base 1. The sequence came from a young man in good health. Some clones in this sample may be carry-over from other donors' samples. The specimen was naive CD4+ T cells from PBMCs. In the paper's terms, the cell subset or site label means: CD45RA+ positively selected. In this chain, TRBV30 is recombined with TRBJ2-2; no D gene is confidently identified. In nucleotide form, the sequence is TGTGCCTGGAGTATGGTATCCCTCGCGAACACCGGGGAGCTGTTTTTT. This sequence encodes CAWSMVSLANTGELFF.